This entry describes one TCR beta chain. Per germline, CDR1 SGHNT and CDR2 YYREEE (reference sequence). The CDR3 sequence is 13 residues long. The junction had 4 bases not matched to a gene; V was cut back by 6 bases and J by 3 bases. Documented time point: newly diagnosed GD, antithyroid drugs for less than 3 months. RNA extracted from PBMCs served as the sequencing template. Patients came through an endocrinology department, and that department was in Xi'an, China. This sample is drawn from a study of regulatory T cells in long-lasting Graves disease. The authors built TCR beta libraries using iRepertoire HTBI primers and Arm-PCR of CDR3 regions. TCRdb itself ran the multiplex PCR reads through MiXCR, one entry per CDR3 protein. This table holds fewer than 450,000 distinct CDR3 sequences, 15% found once. This same sample was also taken into another study, of T cells in Graves' hyperthyroidism and ophthalmopathy. That report notes: Investigators excluded patients with uncontrolled infection, other autoimmune disease, pregnancy or lactation. RT-PCR in the first round (using the HTBI primer set) targeted the TCR CDR3. Most thyroid clonotypes that were expanded above 0.001 also turned up in blood.

The chain recombines TRBV5-4 with TRBJ2-7; 9 bases agree with TRBD2. The receptor's source is a woman between 40 and 55 years old with Graves disease. The source material was peripheral blood mononuclear cells (PBMCs), sampled at new diagnosis, from a patient treated with antithyroid drugs. The CDR3 region is CASTSGDGYEQYF. As DNA, the CDR3 is TGTGCCAGCACTAGCGGGGATGGCTACGAGCAGTACTTC.